These 26 T cell receptor beta chains share one sample of origin, sequenced in a study of cytotoxic CD8 clonotypes in ibrutinib-treated CLL. Sequencing was performed with immunoSEQ multiplex PCR; in TCRdb, only in-frame clones are kept and a portion is missing. The sample has tens of thousands of clones, roughly 72% seen once. The specimen was PBMCs, collected after 12 months of ibrutinib treatment. The receptors originated from a human donor with chronic lymphocytic leukemia.

The chain joins TRBV30 to TRBJ2-4; 7 bases line up with TRBD1. This CDR3 region has 12 residues. From germline, CDR1 is GTSNPN and CDR2 SVGIG (reference sequence). V lost 3 bases and J lost 11; bases outside the gene matches: 7. The chain's CDR3 is CAWSSGGLLQYF. Here the CDR3 DNA reads TGTGCCTGGAGCTCAGGGGGTTTACTTCAGTACTTC.

This clone has a handful of counts. The chain links TRBV6-1 to TRBJ1-4; D might be TRBD1 (5 bases). Germline CDR1 MNHNS, CDR2 SASEGT. V was cut by 1 base and J by 8 bases, with 11 bases left in between. The CDR3 length is 14 residues. For the CDR3, the DNA is TGTGCCAGCAGTGAAGAGCAGGGTTACGAAAAACTGTTTTTT. It is translated as CASSEEQGYEKLFF.

CDR3 loop: CAWRPSSTYNSPLHF. The CDR3 DNA sequence: TGTGCCTGGAGGCCCTCTAGCACCTATAATTCACCCCTCCACTTT. The genes are TRBV30 and TRBJ1-6; D unclear. The CDR3 is 15 residues long. The V end lost 3 bases, the J end lost 2 bases, and 11 bases lay between the germline ends. CDR1 and CDR2 from the germline V gene are GTSNPN and SVGIG (reference sequence).

The chain carries TRBV15 and TRBJ1-4, with 7 positions matching TRBD1. There are 14 residues in the CDR3. CDR1 and CDR2 (germline): LNHNV, YYDKDF (reference sequence). Trimming at V came to 5 bases and at J to 8 bases, leaving 8 bases not matched to a gene. The CDR3 protein is CATSARQGGEKLFF. Here the CDR3 DNA reads TGTGCCACCAGCGCCCGGCAGGGGGGGGAAAAACTGTTTTTT.

The rearrangement uses TRBV15 and TRBJ1-1; D may be TRBD1 (5 bases). V lost 1 base and J lost 1, with 13 bases in between. CDR3 length equals 16 residues. Germline V lookup: CDR1 LNHNV, CDR2 YYDKDF (reference sequence). DNA for the CDR3: TGTGCCACCAGCAGAGTACCTGACAGCCCGAACACTGAAGCTTTCTTT. Amino acids: CATSRVPDSPNTEAFF.

V is TRBV5-4 and J is TRBJ1-1; D is undetermined. Germline loops: CDR1 SGHNT, CDR2 YYREEE (reference sequence). The length of the CDR3 is 14 residues. The V gene lost 0 bases and the J gene lost 2 bases, with 8 bases spanning the gap. CDR3 DNA sequence: TGTGCCAGCAGCTTGGCGCTTCCTAACACTGAAGCTTTCTTT. It codes for CASSLALPNTEAFF.

The chain links TRBV11-2 to TRBJ2-2; D may correspond to TRBD1 or TRBD2 (7 bases each). Trimming cost V 7 bases and J 4 bases, with 22 bases left between them. The CDR3 sequence is 17 residues long. Germline assignment: CDR1 SGHAT and CDR2 FQNNGV. In DNA form, the CDR3 reads TGTGCCAGCAACAATGGGGGAGGGGGCCCCCGCACCGGGGAGCTGTTTTTT. It yields the protein CASNNGGGGPRTGELFF.

The gene calls are TRBV19 and TRBJ1-3; D is unresolved. The CDR3 length is 13 residues. V was cut by 5 bases and J by 5 bases, with 10 bases left in between. Germline V lookup: CDR1 LNHDA, CDR2 SQIVND (reference sequence). The CDR3 sequence: CASSPPARNTIYF. The CDR3 DNA reads as TGTGCCAGTAGTCCCCCGGCCAGAAACACCATATATTTT.

V is TRBV18 and J is TRBJ1-4; D unresolved. Germline V gene sequence: CDR1 KGHSH, CDR2 LQKENI. The CDR3 is made up of 16 amino acids. V was trimmed by 3 bases and J by 0 bases, leaving 11 bases between them. CDR3 region: CASSPTVLSTNEKLFF. The DNA for the CDR3 is TGTGCCAGCTCACCTACAGTGTTGTCAACTAATGAAAAACTGTTTTTT.

V usage is TRBV21-1 and J usage is TRBJ1-2. TRBV21-1 represents a pseudogene. This CDR3 has 14 amino acids. Here the CDR3 reads CASSKRCVNYGYTF. In DNA form, the CDR3 reads TGTGCCAGCAGCAAACGGTGCGTTAACTATGGCTACACCTTC.

This chain's CDR3 is CASNIGRNYGYTF. CDR3 in DNA: TGTGCCAGCAACATCGGGCGCAACTATGGCTACACCTTC. This chain uses TRBV5-6 with TRBJ1-2; D call uncertain. Germline CDR1 is SGHDT and CDR2 is YYEEEE. V shed 6 bases and J shed 2 bases, with 11 bases lying between them. The CDR3 totals 13 residues.

The rearrangement joins TRBV11-2 to TRBJ1-4, with D hard to call. The ends were cut back, 3 bases at V and 3 bases at J, with 11 bases in the middle. The germline V gene has CDR1 SGHAT and CDR2 FQNNGV. This CDR3 spans 15 amino acids. CDR3 protein: CASSFVREPNEKLFF. CDR3 DNA sequence: TGTGCCAGCAGCTTTGTGAGGGAGCCTAATGAAAAACTGTTTTTT.

V gene TRBV9 combines with J gene TRBJ1-1; D remains unclear. V gave up 3 bases and J gave up 4 bases, with 13 bases separating them. The CDR3 sequence is 14 residues long. The germline CDR1 and CDR2 sequences are SGDLS and YYNGEE. The CDR3, as DNA: TGTGCCAGCAGCGCCGGGAACCGAATCACTGAAGCTTTCTTT. Translating gives CASSAGNRITEAFF.

To note about this clone: One end of the junction varies from germline; a read error may be responsible. The chain recombines TRBV5-1 with TRBJ2-5; TRBD2 aligns across 7 bases. This CDR3 is built from 14 residues. CDR1 SGHRS and CDR2 YFSETQ come from the germline V gene. The CDR3: CASSNRDYQGTQYF. The CDR3 nucleotides are TGCGCCAGCAGCAACCGGGACTACCAAGGGACCCAGTACTTC. Together with reference TRBV5-1 and TRBJ2-5, the CDR3 gives the full variable domain: KAGVTQTPRYLIKTRGQQVTLSCSPISGHRSVSWYQQTPGQGLQFLFEYFSETQRNKGNFPGRFSGRQFSNSRSEMNVSTLELGDSALYLCASSNRDYQGTQYFGPGTRLLVL.

The CDR3 spells CASVRDNSPLHF. For the CDR3, the DNA is TGTGCTAGTGTCCGGGATAATTCACCCCTCCACTTT. The chain carries TRBV12-5 and TRBJ1-6, with unresolved D. The CDR3 spans 12 residues. CDR1 and CDR2 from the germline V gene are LGHNT and FRNRAP. Trimming took off 7 bases at V and 5 bases at J, with 6 bases between the two ends.

This sequence joins TRBV5-1 and TRBJ2-3; D might be TRBD2 (5 bases). The V and J ends lost 5 bases and 1 base respectively, with 14 bases between them. The germline CDR1 and CDR2 sequences are SGHRS and YFSETQ. CDR3 size: 15 residues. The CDR3 loop reads CASSGSPRGTDTQYF. The CDR3 DNA sequence: TGCGCCAGCAGTGGGAGCCCCCGGGGCACAGATACGCAGTATTTT.

The V call is TRBV30, the J call TRBJ2-1, with TRBD2 as a possible D gene (6 bases). The germline V gene encodes CDR1 GTSNPN and CDR2 SVGIG (reference sequence). Trimming removed 4 bases from V and 4 bases from J, with 11 bases in between. This CDR3 is built from 13 residues. CDR3 bases: TGTGCCTGGAAACATGGGGGGTACAATGAGCAGTTCTTC. It translates to CAWKHGGYNEQFF.

V and J are TRBV7-3 and TRBJ2-7; 12 positions match TRBD1. Germline trimming cut 5 bases from V and 2 bases from J; bases unmatched to any gene: 7. The CDR3 covers 16 residues. Per the germline V gene, CDR1 is SGHTA and CDR2 is FQGTGA. CDR3 nucleotides: TGTGCCAGCAGCCCCGCCGGGACAGGGGGCCCCTACGAGCAGTACTTC. Protein sequence: CASSPAGTGGPYEQYF.

Only a few counts were recorded for this clone. The chain recombines TRBV19 with TRBJ1-2, with D uncertain. This CDR3 region has 15 residues. Trimming took 5 bases from V and 4 from J, leaving 17 bases between them. Germline CDR1 is LNHDA and CDR2 is SQIVND (reference sequence). The CDR3 loop reads CASSAARMGGYGYTF. The CDR3 DNA reads as TGTGCCAGTAGTGCCGCGAGGATGGGAGGCTATGGCTACACCTTC.

The chain couples TRBV4-3 to TRBJ2-1; D tentatively reads TRBD1 or TRBD2 (6 bases each). The CDR3 runs 12 residues. Germline V gene lookup returns CDR1 LGHNA and CDR2 YSLEER. V was pared by 4 bases and J by 8 bases, with 9 bases between. The CDR3 nucleotides read TGCGCCAGCAGCCCCGGGGGCCATGAGCAGTTCTTC. Its protein product is CASSPGGHEQFF.

V and J are TRBV10-3 and TRBJ1-2, with D possibly TRBD1 on 5 matching bases. The germline V gene encodes CDR1 ENHRY and CDR2 SYGVKD. V shed 3 bases and J shed 2 bases, with 19 bases lying between them. The CDR3 spans 17 residues. DNA of the CDR3: TGTGCCATCAGTGACCCCGGGCTACGGGGGAGGAACTATGGCTACACCTTC. This sequence encodes CAISDPGLRGRNYGYTF.

The chain is built from TRBV19 and TRBJ1-5, with a tentative D call TRBD1 (6 bases). The germline V gene encodes CDR1 LNHDA and CDR2 SQIVND (reference sequence). This CDR3 has 15 residues. Trimming left V 7 bases short and J 2 bases short, with 15 bases between. The chain's CDR3 is CASTYQQGGNQPQHF. CDR3 DNA sequence: TGTGCCAGTACCTACCAACAGGGAGGCAATCAGCCCCAGCATTTT.

The chain is built from TRBV7-6 and TRBJ1-4; 7 bases align to TRBD1. Trimming took 2 bases from V and 0 from J; bases not matched to a gene: 15. Per germline, CDR1 SGHVS and CDR2 FNYEAQ. The CDR3 sequence is 20 residues long. This chain's CDR3 is CASSLIVFVTGHATNEKLFF. CDR3 DNA: TGTGCCAGCAGCTTAATTGTTTTTGTGACAGGGCATGCAACTAATGAAAAACTGTTTTTT.

The genes are TRBV18 and TRBJ2-2; 7 nucleotides align to TRBD1. There are 15 residues in the CDR3. Germline values: CDR1 KGHSH, CDR2 LQKENI. V dropped 1 base and J dropped 4; count of bases not matched to a gene: 3. The CDR3 region is CASSPRQGSTGELFF. In nucleotides, the CDR3 is TGTGCCAGCTCACCACGACAGGGTTCCACCGGGGAGCTGTTTTTT.

The chain carries TRBV5-6 and TRBJ1-2; 8 nucleotides agree with TRBD1. The germline CDR1 and CDR2 sequences are SGHDT and YYEEEE. CDR3 length equals 16 residues. V dropped 4 bases and J dropped 8; count of bases not matched to a gene: 16. The CDR3 coding sequence is TGTGCCAGCAGCCTGGCTGGTGGACAGGGTTTATTAGGCTACACCTTC. Protein sequence: CASSLAGGQGLLGYTF.

J is TRBJ2-5 and V is TRBV6-4; 7 bases map to TRBD2. The CDR3 length is 13 residues. Germline values: CDR1 MRHNA, CDR2 SNTAGT. The V segment lost 4 bases and the J segment 4 bases; nucleotides outside the gene matches: 3. CDR3 coding DNA: TGTGCCAGCAGTGGTGTAGCGGGAGAGACCCAGTACTTC. This sequence encodes CASSGVAGETQYF.